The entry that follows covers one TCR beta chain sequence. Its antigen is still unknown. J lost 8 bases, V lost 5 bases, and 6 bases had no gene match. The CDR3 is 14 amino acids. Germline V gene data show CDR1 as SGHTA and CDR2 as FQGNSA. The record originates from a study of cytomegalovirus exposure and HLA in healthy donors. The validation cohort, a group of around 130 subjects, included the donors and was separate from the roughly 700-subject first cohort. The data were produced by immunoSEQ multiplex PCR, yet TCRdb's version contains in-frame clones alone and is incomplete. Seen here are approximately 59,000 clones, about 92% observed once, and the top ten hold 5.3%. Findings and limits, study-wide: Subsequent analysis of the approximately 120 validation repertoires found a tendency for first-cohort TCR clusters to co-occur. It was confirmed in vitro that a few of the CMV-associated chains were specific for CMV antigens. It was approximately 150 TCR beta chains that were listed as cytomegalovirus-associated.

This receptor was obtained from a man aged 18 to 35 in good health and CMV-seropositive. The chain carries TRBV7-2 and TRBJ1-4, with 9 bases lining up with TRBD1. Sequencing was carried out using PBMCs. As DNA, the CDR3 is TGTGCCAGCAGCACACAGGGGGCGGGGGAAAAACTGTTTTTT. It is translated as CASSTQGAGEKLFF.